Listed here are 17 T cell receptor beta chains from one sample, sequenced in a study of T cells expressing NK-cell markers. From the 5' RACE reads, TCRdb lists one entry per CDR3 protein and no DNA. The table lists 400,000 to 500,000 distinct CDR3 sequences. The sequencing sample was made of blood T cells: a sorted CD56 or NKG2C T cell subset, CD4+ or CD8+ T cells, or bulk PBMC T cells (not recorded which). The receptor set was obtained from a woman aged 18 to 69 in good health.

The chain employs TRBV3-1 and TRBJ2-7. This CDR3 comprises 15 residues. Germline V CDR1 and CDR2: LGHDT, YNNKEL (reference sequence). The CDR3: CASSPATGGKSEQYF.

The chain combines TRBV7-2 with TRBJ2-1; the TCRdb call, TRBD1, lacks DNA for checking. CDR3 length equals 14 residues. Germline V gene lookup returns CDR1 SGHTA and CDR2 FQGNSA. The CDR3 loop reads CASSLELRGHEQFF.

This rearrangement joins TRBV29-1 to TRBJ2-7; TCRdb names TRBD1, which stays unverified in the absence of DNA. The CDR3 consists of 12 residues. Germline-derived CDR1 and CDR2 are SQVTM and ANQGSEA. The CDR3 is CSVVSGAGEQYF.

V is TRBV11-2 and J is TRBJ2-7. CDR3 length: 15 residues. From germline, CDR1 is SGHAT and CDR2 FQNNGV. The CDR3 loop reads CASSLGRATSYEQYF.

CDR3 region: CASSVLGSGANVLTF. The genes are TRBV9 and TRBJ2-6. The length of the CDR3 is 15 residues. Germline values: CDR1 SGDLS, CDR2 YYNGEE.

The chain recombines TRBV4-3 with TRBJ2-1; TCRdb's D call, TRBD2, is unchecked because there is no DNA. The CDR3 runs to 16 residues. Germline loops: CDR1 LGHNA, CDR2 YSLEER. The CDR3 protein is CASSQDRSSGGGEQFF.

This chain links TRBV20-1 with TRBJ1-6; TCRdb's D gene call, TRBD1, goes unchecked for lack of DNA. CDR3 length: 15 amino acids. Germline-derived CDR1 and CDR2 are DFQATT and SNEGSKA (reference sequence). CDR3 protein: CSATTGGAYNSPLHF.

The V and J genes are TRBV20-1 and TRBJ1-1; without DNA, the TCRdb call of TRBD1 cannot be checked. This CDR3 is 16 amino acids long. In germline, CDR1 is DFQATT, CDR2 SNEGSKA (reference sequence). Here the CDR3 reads CSARDLAGTANTEAFF.

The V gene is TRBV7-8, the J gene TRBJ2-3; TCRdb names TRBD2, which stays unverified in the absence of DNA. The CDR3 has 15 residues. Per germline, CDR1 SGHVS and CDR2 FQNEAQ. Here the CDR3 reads CASYPGRESTDTQYF.

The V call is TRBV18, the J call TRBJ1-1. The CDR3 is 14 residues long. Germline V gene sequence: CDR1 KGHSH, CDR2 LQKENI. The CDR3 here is CASSPDVGEFGAFF.

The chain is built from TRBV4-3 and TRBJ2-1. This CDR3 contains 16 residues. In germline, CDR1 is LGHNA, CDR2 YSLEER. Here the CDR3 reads CASSQDSSYSYNEQFF.

Here the CDR3 reads CASSYASSGANVLTF. This chain uses TRBV6-2 or TRBV6-3 with TRBJ2-6. CDR1 and CDR2 from the germline V gene are MNHEY and SVGEGT. This CDR3 has 15 residues.

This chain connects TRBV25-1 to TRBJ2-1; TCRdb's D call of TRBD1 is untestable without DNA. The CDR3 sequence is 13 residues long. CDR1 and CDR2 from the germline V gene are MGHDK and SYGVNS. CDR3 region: CASSEMGEFWQFF.

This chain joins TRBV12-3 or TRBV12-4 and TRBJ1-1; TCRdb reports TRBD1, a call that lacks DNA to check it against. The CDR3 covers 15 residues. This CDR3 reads CASSPRRGLNTEAFF.

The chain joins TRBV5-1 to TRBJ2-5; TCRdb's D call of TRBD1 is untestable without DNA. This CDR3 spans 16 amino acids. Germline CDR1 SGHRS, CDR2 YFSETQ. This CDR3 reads CASSLAGTTKLETQYF. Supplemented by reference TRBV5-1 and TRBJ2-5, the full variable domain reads KAGVTQTPRYLIKTRGQQVTLSCSPISGHRSVSWYQQTPGQGLQFLFEYFSETQRNKGNFPGRFSGRQFSNSRSEMNVSTLELGDSALYLCASSLAGTTKLETQYFGPGTRLLVL.

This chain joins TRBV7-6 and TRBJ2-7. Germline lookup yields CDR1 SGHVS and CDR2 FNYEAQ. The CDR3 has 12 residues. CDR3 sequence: CASSFQGYEQYF.

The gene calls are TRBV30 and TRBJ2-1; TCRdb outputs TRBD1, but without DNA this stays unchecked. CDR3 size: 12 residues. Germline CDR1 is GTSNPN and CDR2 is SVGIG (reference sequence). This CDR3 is CAWTGPGNEQFF.